The 11 T cell receptor beta chains below come from one sample, sequenced in a study of blood T cell repertoires in COVID-19. Sequencing was performed with immunoSEQ multiplex PCR; in TCRdb, only in-frame clones are kept and a portion is missing. The table has 200,000 to 300,000 clones, approximately 84% seen once; the top ten hold 3.5% to 4.5%. The sample was peripheral blood. All receptors come from a man aged 45-65 years with acute or convalescent COVID-19.

V and J are TRBV27 and TRBJ1-4, with 8 bases aligning to TRBD1. Looked up from germline, CDR1 is MNHEY and CDR2 is SMNVEV (reference sequence). The V segment lost 4 bases and the J segment 5 bases; nucleotides outside the gene matches: 6. This CDR3 has 15 amino acids. CDR3 bases: TGTGCCAGCAGTTGGAGGACAGGGCTGAATGAAAAACTGTTTTTT. This gives the protein CASSWRTGLNEKLFF.

V is TRBV3-1 (or the pseudogene TRBV3-2) and J is TRBJ2-3; D perhaps matches TRBD2 (7 bases). The germline V gene encodes CDR1 LGHDT and CDR2 YNNKEL (reference sequence). This CDR3 is built from 11 residues. V was clipped by 5 bases and J by 9 bases, with 9 bases between them. The CDR3 bases are TGTGCCAGCAGCGGGGGGGCCACGCAGTATTTT. Protein sequence: CASSGGATQYF.

The V call is TRBV5-1, the J call TRBJ1-1; weak D call: TRBD1 (6 bases). V shed 2 bases and J shed 4 bases, with 21 bases lying between them. CDR1 is SGHRS, CDR2 YFSETQ, per germline. This CDR3 comprises 17 residues. The CDR3 here is CASSFLGPQGGGTEAFF. The CDR3 region has the DNA TGCGCCAGCAGCTTTTTGGGCCCCCAGGGAGGGGGCACTGAAGCTTTCTTT.

V usage is TRBV7-3 and J usage is TRBJ2-2; TRBD1 might be the D (6 bases). V was trimmed by 4 bases and J by 0 bases, leaving 12 bases between them. The CDR3 is 16 amino acids. Germline V lookup: CDR1 SGHTA, CDR2 FQGTGA. CDR3 coding DNA: TGTGCCAGCAGCTCCCATAGGGGGTCGAACACCGGGGAGCTGTTTTTT. Protein: CASSSHRGSNTGELFF.

The rearrangement uses TRBV5-8 and TRBJ1-5; 9 bases line up with TRBD1. J was trimmed by 7 bases and V by 4 bases; bases with no gene match: 9. Germline lookup yields CDR1 SGHTS and CDR2 YDEGEE. This CDR3 has 15 amino acids. The CDR3 DNA follows: TGTGCCAGCAGCCCCGGGACAGGGATAAGGCAGCCCCAGCATTTT. Its protein product is CASSPGTGIRQPQHF.

This chain uses TRBV19 with TRBJ1-2, with 7 nucleotides matching TRBD1. J gave up 0 bases and V 5 bases, and 6 bases lay outside the gene matches. The CDR3 runs 15 residues. In germline, CDR1 is LNHDA, CDR2 SQIVND (reference sequence). The CDR3 here is CASSDRDRTNYGYTF. In DNA, the CDR3 is TGTGCCAGTAGTGACCGGGACAGAACTAACTATGGCTACACCTTC.

V and J are TRBV27 and TRBJ2-7; D may be TRBD1 (6 bases). This CDR3 is 15 amino acids long. The germline V gene has CDR1 MNHEY and CDR2 SMNVEV (reference sequence). V lost 0 bases and J lost 0, with 9 bases in between. CDR3 loop: CASSLSRGGSYEQYF. The CDR3 DNA reads TGTGCCAGCAGTTTATCGCGAGGGGGCTCCTACGAGCAGTACTTC.

The chain employs TRBV4-2 and TRBJ2-2, with 13 bases identical to TRBD2. This CDR3 is built from 16 residues. Looked up from germline, CDR1 is LGHNA and CDR2 is YNFKEQ. Losses at the gene ends were 4 bases for V and 5 bases for J; bases not matched to a gene: 4. CDR3 loop: CASSRTGLAGTGELFF. The CDR3 DNA is TGTGCCAGCAGCCGAACGGGACTAGCGGGGACCGGGGAGCTGTTTTTT.

The chain joins TRBV14 to TRBJ2-5, with D possibly being TRBD2 (5 bases). The CDR3 consists of 12 residues. In germline, CDR1 is SGHDN, CDR2 FVKESK. Trimming stripped 4 bases from V and 4 bases from J, with 7 bases between. CDR3 region: CASSPGRETQYF. CDR3 DNA sequence: TGTGCCAGCAGCCCGGGGAGAGAGACCCAGTACTTC.

The rearrangement links TRBV19 to TRBJ2-2; 10 positions agree with TRBD1. CDR1 is LNHDA and CDR2 is SQIVND in the germline V gene (reference sequence). The V gene end was trimmed by 5 bases and the J gene end by 4 bases; junction bases not matched to a gene: 10. The CDR3 consists of 17 residues. Here the CDR3 DNA reads TGTGCCAGTAGTTCTCAGGGGAGACAGGGGGCCACCGGGGAGCTGTTTTTT. Translating gives CASSSQGRQGATGELFF. Together with reference TRBV19 and TRBJ2-2, the CDR3 gives the full variable domain: DGGITQSPKYLFRKEGQNVTLSCEQNLNHDAMYWYRQDPGQGLRLIYYSQIVNDFQKGDIAEGYSVSREKKESFPLTVTSAQKNPTAFYLCASSSQGRQGATGELFFGEGSRLTVL.

The chain links TRBV7-3 to TRBJ1-1; weak D call: TRBD1 (6 bases). Trimming took 5 bases from V and 2 from J, leaving 15 bases between them. The CDR3 contains 15 residues. Germline loops: CDR1 SGHTA, CDR2 FQGTGA. CDR3 DNA: TGTGCCAGCAGCCCTCCACCCGGGACAAACACTGAAGCTTTCTTT. This codes for CASSPPPGTNTEAFF. The whole variable domain, remainder taken from reference TRBV7-3 and TRBJ1-1, is GAGVSQTPSNKVTEKGKYVELRCDPISGHTALYWYRQSLGQGPEFLIYFQGTGAADDSGLPNDRFFAVRPEGSVSTLKIQRTERGDSAVYLCASSPPPGTNTEAFFGQGTRLTVV.